The 20 T cell receptor beta chains presented below share a single source sample, sequenced in a study of T-cell memory formation after mild COVID-19. A single record per CDR3 protein comes from TCRdb applying MiXCR to the 5' RACE reads. Of almost 350,000 distinct CDR3 sequences in the sample, approximately 22% were seen once. Sequencing was done on a sample of PBMCs or a T cell subset sorted from them (not recorded which). These receptors came from a man between 18 and 35 years old who had mild COVID-19 (a few samples of this study predate the infection). Cell type and time point are not known.

The rearrangement joins TRBV11-2 to TRBJ2-1; D not resolved. Deletions cut 3 bases from V and 13 bases from J, with 7 bases between. This CDR3 comprises 10 residues. The germline CDR1 and CDR2 sequences are SGHAT and FQNNGV. The CDR3 region has the DNA TGTGCCAGCAGCTTCACGACCCAGTTCTTC. This codes for CASSFTTQFF.

Written as DNA, the CDR3 is TGTGCCAGCAGGGGTGGAGGCTACGAGCAGTACTTC. Amino acid sequence: CASRGGGYEQYF. The gene calls are TRBV3-1 and TRBJ2-7; D perhaps matches TRBD2 (5 bases). Trimming shortened V by 6 bases and J by 3 bases, and 9 bases separated the two germline ends. The CDR3 spans 12 residues. In germline, CDR1 is LGHDT, CDR2 YNNKEL (reference sequence).

This clonotype was recorded a few times. This rearrangement joins TRBV21-1 to TRBJ2-7; whether TRBD1, the table's D call, matches the DNA was not checked. TRBV21-1 is reported as a pseudogene. This CDR3 contains 12 residues. CDR3 loop: CASPGQGNEQYF. CDR3 coding DNA: TGTGCCAGTCCGGGACAGGGAAACGAGCAGTACTTC.

This clonotype came up many times. The chain carries TRBV5-1 and TRBJ2-3; 12 bases align to TRBD1. The V gene end was trimmed by 4 bases and the J gene end by 4 bases; junction bases not matched to a gene: 4. Per germline, CDR1 SGHRS and CDR2 YFSETQ. The CDR3 has 15 residues. The CDR3 DNA reads TGCGCCAGCAGCCAGGGACAGGGGGCCGCAGATACGCAGTATTTT. As protein: CASSQGQGAADTQYF.

V and J are TRBV6-5 and TRBJ1-1, with D possibly TRBD1 on 6 matching bases. CDR1 MNHEY and CDR2 SVGAGI come from the germline V gene. CDR3 length: 14 amino acids. V was cut by 4 bases and J by 0 bases, with 9 bases left in between. CDR3 DNA sequence: TGTGCCAGCAGTTCGCCAGGGGTGAACACTGAAGCTTTCTTT. It codes for CASSSPGVNTEAFF.

This clonotype was picked up a small number of times. The V and J genes are TRBV18 and TRBJ2-6; no definite D call. Germline V lookup: CDR1 KGHSH, CDR2 LQKENI. V was clipped by 2 bases and J by 1 base, with 3 bases between them. The CDR3 runs 14 residues. The CDR3 region has the DNA TGTGCCAGCTCACCAGGGTCTGGGGCCAACGTCCTGACTTTC. This encodes CASSPGSGANVLTF. Using reference TRBV18 and TRBJ2-6 for the parts outside the CDR3, the full variable domain is NAGVMQNPRHLVRRRGQEARLRCSPMKGHSHVYWYRQLPEEGLKFMVYLQKENIIDESGMPKERFSAEFPKEGPSILRIQQVVRGDSAAYFCASSPGSGANVLTFGAGSRLTVL.

The gene calls are TRBV7-3 and TRBJ2-1, with a tentative D call TRBD2 (6 bases). This CDR3 comprises 16 residues. The germline V gene encodes CDR1 SGHTA and CDR2 FQGTGA. Between the trimmed V and J ends, which lost 4 bases and 0 bases, there was a span of 13 bases. The CDR3 is CASSSISGSSYNEQFF. Here the CDR3 DNA reads TGTGCCAGCAGCTCAATTAGCGGAAGCTCCTACAATGAGCAGTTCTTC. Full variable domain (remainder filled in from reference TRBV7-3 and TRBJ2-1): GAGVSQTPSNKVTEKGKYVELRCDPISGHTALYWYRQSLGQGPEFLIYFQGTGAADDSGLPNDRFFAVRPEGSVSTLKIQRTERGDSAVYLCASSSISGSSYNEQFFGPGTRLTVL.

The CDR3 here is CATSDPKNSRVGADTQYF. DNA for the CDR3: TGTGCCACCAGTGATCCGAAGAATAGCAGGGTGGGGGCAGATACGCAGTATTTT. The chain uses TRBV24-1 and TRBJ2-3; D assignment may be TRBD1 or TRBD2 (5 bases each). This CDR3 spans 18 amino acids. CDR1 and CDR2 (germline): KGHDR, SFDVKD. V lost 3 bases, J lost 4 bases, and 22 bases lay in between.

The rearrangement joins TRBV20-1 to TRBJ2-1; D is possibly TRBD2 (6 bases). Trimming removed 3 bases from V and 6 bases from J, with 18 bases in between. CDR3 size: 15 residues. Germline V gene lookup returns CDR1 DFQATT and CDR2 SNEGSKA (reference sequence). The CDR3 reads CSARAGRPVGNEQFF. The DNA of the CDR3 is TGCAGTGCTAGGGCGGGGCGGCCGGTCGGCAATGAGCAGTTCTTC.

In this sample, this clonotype turned up a few times. The chain couples TRBV5-5 to TRBJ1-5; 9 bases match TRBD1. Germline V gives CDR1 SGHKS, CDR2 YYEKEE (reference sequence). Trimming took 4 bases from V and 5 from J; bases not matched to a gene: 4. The CDR3 consists of 14 residues. CDR3 in amino acids: CASSRTGEHQPQHF. For the CDR3, the DNA is TGTGCCAGCAGCCGGACAGGGGAGCATCAGCCCCAGCATTTT.

This clonotype appeared a few times. V usage is TRBV28 and J usage is TRBJ2-1; TRBD2 is a possible D gene (6 bases). CDR1 is MDHEN, CDR2 SYDVKM, per germline. This CDR3 has 14 amino acids. The V gene lost 6 bases and the J gene lost 10 bases, with 19 bases spanning the gap. The CDR3 bases are TGTGCCAGCAGACTCGCAGCGGGCGTTAGGGAGCAGTTCTTC. Translating gives CASRLAAGVREQFF.

This clonotype came up a few times. The genes are TRBV4-3 and TRBJ2-5, with TRBD2 as a possible D gene (5 bases). V was pared by 1 base and J by 2 bases, with 17 bases between. The CDR3 sequence is 17 residues long. CDR1 and CDR2 from the germline V gene are LGHNA and YSLEER. CDR3 protein: CASSQGPGKVSQETQYF. The DNA of the CDR3 is TGCGCCAGCAGCCAAGGCCCGGGGAAAGTGTCTCAAGAGACCCAGTACTTC.

There are a few counts of this clonotype. V gene TRBV11-2 combines with J gene TRBJ1-1; D is undetermined. This CDR3 is built from 13 residues. Germline V lookup: CDR1 SGHAT, CDR2 FQNNGV. V lost 6 bases to trimming and J lost 0 bases, with 8 bases between them. CDR3 in amino acids: CASRFQLNTEAFF. CDR3 DNA sequence: TGTGCCAGCAGATTCCAATTGAACACTGAAGCTTTCTTT.

Only a few counts were recorded for this clonotype. This rearrangement joins TRBV5-1 to TRBJ2-7; weak D call: TRBD2 (6 bases). V lost 0 bases and J lost 7, with 14 bases in between. Germline-derived CDR1 and CDR2 are SGHRS and YFSETQ. CDR3 length: 14 residues. CDR3 sequence reads: CASSLGEARGEQYF. The CDR3 bases are TGCGCCAGCAGCTTGGGGGAGGCAAGGGGAGAGCAGTACTTC.

A few counts support this clonotype. The chain recombines TRBV28 with TRBJ2-3; no reliable D call. The V gene's germline CDR1 is MDHEN and CDR2 SYDVKM. V lost 10 bases, J lost 2 bases, and 4 bases lay in between. CDR3 size: 10 residues. The CDR3 sequence is CATFTDTQYF. The CDR3 region has the DNA TGTGCCACCTTCACAGATACGCAGTATTTT.

V gene TRBV5-4 combines with J gene TRBJ2-1; D possibly corresponds to TRBD2 (5 bases). CDR1 is SGHNT and CDR2 is YYREEE in the germline V gene (reference sequence). The CDR3 consists of 15 residues. V was cut by 5 bases and J by 3 bases, with 15 bases left in between. The DNA of the CDR3 is TGTGCCAGCAGTTTCCTAGCCGGTGTCTACAATGAGCAGTTCTTC. This sequence encodes CASSFLAGVYNEQFF.

This clonotype was seen only a few times. This chain connects TRBV5-1 to TRBJ2-1; 9 bases match TRBD1. The CDR3 spans 13 residues. Germline loops: CDR1 SGHRS, CDR2 YFSETQ. J gave up 8 bases and V 5 bases, and 5 bases lay outside the gene matches. The CDR3 bases are TGCGCCAGCAGGAGACAGGGGGAATATGAGCAGTTCTTC. Amino acid sequence: CASRRQGEYEQFF.

This clonotype came up a few times. The rearrangement links TRBV6-6 to TRBJ1-2; 7 bases fit TRBD1. V was clipped by 0 bases and J by 2 bases; unmatched bases: 0. The CDR3 totals 14 residues. Per the germline V gene, CDR1 is MNHNY and CDR2 is SVGAGI (reference sequence). The CDR3 sequence is CASSYSGQNYGYTF. The CDR3 nucleotides are TGTGCCAGCAGTTACTCGGGACAGAACTATGGCTACACCTTC.

The genes are TRBV20-1 and TRBJ1-6; no definite D call. CDR1 DFQATT and CDR2 SNEGSKA come from the germline V gene (reference sequence). The CDR3 is made up of 17 amino acids. The V end was cut by 0 bases, the J end by 0 bases, with 12 bases between. The CDR3 DNA reads as TGCAGTGCTAGAGATTTAGCAAAGAGCTCCTATAATTCACCCCTCCACTTT. This sequence encodes CSARDLAKSSYNSPLHF.

V usage is TRBV12-3 or TRBV12-4 and J usage is TRBJ2-3; D is undetermined. The CDR3 is 14 amino acids. Trimming pared 1 base from V and 6 bases from J, leaving 11 bases between. The CDR3 DNA sequence: TGTGCCAGCAGTTTAGGAGAAGTCTTCGATACGCAGTATTTT. It specifies CASSLGEVFDTQYF.